These 22 T cell receptor beta chains share one sample of origin, sequenced in a study of T cell changes during pregnancy in multiple sclerosis (dated by TCRdb to between 2017 and 2020). Libraries were built with the immunoSEQ multiplex PCR assay. The source is immuneACCESS, and TCRdb retained only in-frame sequences with V and J called. Part of the clones is not carried over; for the studies checked, unresolved V genes explain less than half of this, and the remainder is unexplained. The sample has tens of thousands of clones on record, 70% to 90% of them singletons. The ten top clones hold about 7.6% of the sample. The sequences come from CD8+ T cells from peripheral blood mononuclear cells, collected before pregnancy. These receptors originate from a female donor with multiple sclerosis, enrolled in a pregnancy study.

This clone was picked up a small number of times. The J gene is TRBJ1-5, the V gene TRBV6-5, with 8 bases that match TRBD1. This CDR3 has 15 amino acids. Germline CDR1 reads MNHEY; CDR2 reads SVGAGI. V trimming: 5 bases; J trimming: 1 base; junction bases outside the gene matches: 4. CDR3 in DNA: TGTGCCAGCAGTCTCAGACAGGGGAGCAATCAGCCCCAGCATTTT. Amino acids: CASSLRQGSNQPQHF.

The chain carries TRBV7-9 and TRBJ2-5; 9 bases line up with TRBD2. The germline V gene has CDR1 SEHNR and CDR2 FQNEAQ (reference sequence). With V trimmed by 5 bases and J by 2 bases, 18 bases remained unmatched. The CDR3 covers 19 residues. The CDR3 DNA sequence: TGTGCCAGCAGCGTCTTGGCCTTAATAGCGGGAGTCGGGCAAGAGACCCAGTACTTC. It is translated as CASSVLALIAGVGQETQYF.

The chain uses TRBV18 and TRBJ1-2, with a weak D call TRBD1 (5 bases). Per the germline V gene, CDR1 is KGHSH and CDR2 is LQKENI. Trimming took 3 bases from V and 4 from J, leaving 15 bases between them. The CDR3 extends over 15 amino acids. The CDR3 sequence is CASSPQGFPLYGYTF. The CDR3 DNA reads as TGTGCCAGCTCACCCCAGGGTTTCCCCCTCTATGGCTACACCTTC.

J is TRBJ1-2 and V is TRBV5-1; tentatively, D is TRBD1 (5 bases). Germline CDR1 is SGHRS and CDR2 is YFSETQ. Trimming removed 0 bases at V and 12 bases at J, with 18 bases between. This CDR3 is 14 amino acids long. CDR3 DNA sequence: TGCGCCAGCAGCTTGGTTGCAGGGAGGGCGAAGAACACCTTC. Its protein is CASSLVAGRAKNTF.

This clone occurred a few times. The rearrangement uses TRBV6-5 and TRBJ2-7; 8 bases line up with TRBD2. The trim removed 4 bases at V and 4 bases at J, leaving 9 bases unmatched. The CDR3 covers 15 residues. Germline V lookup: CDR1 MNHEY, CDR2 SVGAGI. The CDR3 is CASSWGTGGLYEQYF. The CDR3 region has the DNA TGTGCCAGCAGTTGGGGGACGGGAGGGCTTTACGAGCAGTACTTC.

This rearrangement joins TRBV6-1 to TRBJ1-4, with 7 bases matching TRBD1. Losses at the gene ends were 2 bases for V and 2 bases for J; bases not matched to a gene: 2. Germline V CDR1 and CDR2: MNHNS, SASEGT. The CDR3 is 15 residues long. CDR3 loop: CASSELTGTNEKLFF. Written as DNA, the CDR3 is TGTGCCAGCAGTGAACTGACAGGGACTAATGAAAAACTGTTTTTT.

The chain recombines TRBV9 with TRBJ1-4; 8 bases map to TRBD1. V lost 3 bases, J lost 4 bases, and 5 bases stayed unmatched. Germline loops: CDR1 SGDLS, CDR2 YYNGEE. This CDR3 spans 15 amino acids. The CDR3, as DNA: TGTGCCAGCAGCGACCAGGGGGCCTATAATGAAAAACTGTTTTTT. This codes for CASSDQGAYNEKLFF.

This chain links TRBV9 with TRBJ2-5, with TRBD2 as a possible D gene (6 bases). The CDR3 is 15 residues long. Germline V gene data show CDR1 as SGDLS and CDR2 as YYNGEE. The V and J ends lost 0 bases and 3 bases respectively, with 12 bases between them. CDR3 bases: TGTGCCAGCAGCGTAGTTGGGGGAGGAAAAGAGACCCAGTACTTC. This codes for CASSVVGGGKETQYF.

The rearrangement joins TRBV9 to TRBJ1-2; D not resolved. Trimming removed 0 bases from V and 0 bases from J, with 9 bases in between. CDR1 and CDR2 from the germline V gene are SGDLS and YYNGEE. The CDR3 has 15 amino acids. The CDR3 bases are TGTGCCAGCAGCGTAGACGAGGGAGCTAACTATGGCTACACCTTC. It translates to CASSVDEGANYGYTF.

The chain links TRBV5-1 to TRBJ1-3, with 8 bases matching TRBD1. CDR1 SGHRS and CDR2 YFSETQ come from the germline V gene. The junction had 3 bases not matched to a gene; V was cut back by 4 bases and J by 3 bases. The CDR3 length is 14 residues. The CDR3 nucleotides are TGCGCCAGCAGCGCGGGGACAGGTGGAAACACCATATATTTT. Amino acid sequence: CASSAGTGGNTIYF.

The genes are TRBV27 and TRBJ1-2, with 10 bases identical to TRBD1. The germline gives CDR1 MNHEY, CDR2 SMNVEV (reference sequence). Unmatched junction bases numbered 4, after V lost 1 base and J lost 5 bases. This CDR3 has 15 amino acids. In DNA, the CDR3 is TGTGCCAGCAGTTTATTAGGGACAGGGGATTATGGCTACACCTTC. Amino acids: CASSLLGTGDYGYTF.

V usage is TRBV10-3 and J usage is TRBJ2-7; 7 bases are a match to TRBD2. From germline, CDR1 is ENHRY and CDR2 SYGVKD. V shed 11 bases, J shed 3 bases, and the junction held 10 bases outside the gene matches. CDR3 size: 13 residues. CDR3 region: CASRRLARYEQYF. CDR3 nucleotide sequence: TGTGCCTCGAGGCGACTAGCTCGCTACGAGCAGTACTTC.

The gene calls are TRBV5-1 and TRBJ1-1, with no clear D. This CDR3 is 13 amino acids long. V dropped 4 bases and J dropped 5 bases, with 12 bases sitting between them. Germline V gives CDR1 SGHRS, CDR2 YFSETQ. CDR3 in amino acids: CASSLLAGTEAFF. Here the CDR3 DNA reads TGCGCCAGCAGCCTGTTAGCCGGGACTGAAGCTTTCTTT.

This sequence joins TRBV7-9 and TRBJ2-2, with 7 bases identical to TRBD2. Germline CDR1 SEHNR, CDR2 FQNEAQ (reference sequence). V dropped 7 bases and J dropped 7; count of bases not matched to a gene: 9. This CDR3 spans 14 amino acids. The CDR3 reads CASTPLAIVGELFF. The CDR3 DNA sequence: TGTGCCAGCACGCCACTAGCGATCGTCGGGGAGCTGTTTTTT.

V and J are TRBV6-5 and TRBJ2-3; no firm D call. Trimming took 2 bases from V and 2 from J, leaving 8 bases between them. The CDR3 is 14 residues long. In germline, CDR1 is MNHEY, CDR2 SVGAGI. The CDR3: CASSYSHPTDTQYF. The CDR3 DNA sequence: TGTGCCAGCAGTTACAGCCATCCCACAGATACGCAGTATTTT.

This clone has a single count. CDR3 bases: TGTGCCAGCAGAACAACAGGGGGGAACACTGAAGCTTTCTTT. It encodes CASRTTGGNTEAFF. The V gene is TRBV6-5, the J gene TRBJ1-1, with TRBD1 matching over 8 bases. The CDR3 extends over 14 amino acids. The V gene end was trimmed by 6 bases and the J gene end by 1 base; junction bases not matched to a gene: 4. The germline V gene encodes CDR1 MNHEY and CDR2 SVGAGI.

This clone was seen only a few times. CDR3: CASCPSRGEKLFF. CDR3 bases: TGTGCCAGCTGCCCATCGCGGGGGGAAAAACTGTTTTTT. J is TRBJ1-4 and V is TRBV2; tentatively, D is TRBD1 (5 bases). This CDR3 spans 13 amino acids. Trimming cost V 8 bases and J 8 bases, with 15 bases left between them. CDR1 and CDR2 from the germline V gene are SNHLY and FYNNEI. The whole variable domain, filled in from reference TRBV2 and TRBJ1-4, reads EPEVTQTPSHQVTQMGQEVILRCVPISNHLYFYWYRQILGQKVEFLVSFYNNEISEKSEIFDDQFSVERPDGSNFTLKIRSTKLEDSAMYFCASCPSRGEKLFFGSGTQLSVL.

This sequence joins TRBV5-1 and TRBJ2-5, with D uncertain. The V gene's germline CDR1 is SGHRS and CDR2 YFSETQ. Deletions cut 1 base from V and 4 bases from J, with 5 bases between. The CDR3 length is 12 residues. The CDR3 reads CASSLLRETQYF. The CDR3 region has the DNA TGCGCCAGCAGCTTGCTCCGAGAGACCCAGTACTTC.

The rearrangement links TRBV30 to TRBJ2-1; no clear D gene. The V end lost 8 bases, the J end lost 0 bases, and 11 bases lay between the germline ends. Germline CDR1 GTSNPN, CDR2 SVGIG (reference sequence). The CDR3 runs 13 residues. CDR3 sequence (DNA): TGTGCCCTCGACTCACACTCCTACAATGAGCAGTTCTTC. It translates to CALDSHSYNEQFF.

The V and J genes are TRBV7-2 and TRBJ2-7; tentatively, D is TRBD1 (6 bases). V dropped 4 bases and J dropped 2 bases, with 9 bases sitting between them. The CDR3 sequence is 13 residues long. CDR1 and CDR2 (germline): SGHTA, FQGNSA. In DNA, the CDR3 is TGTGCCAGCAGCTCCTACAGGGCCTACGAGCAGTACTTC. It encodes CASSSYRAYEQYF. The full variable domain, rest sourced from reference TRBV7-2 and TRBJ2-7, is GAGVSQSPSNKVTEKGKDVELRCDPISGHTALYWYRQSLGQGLEFLIYFQGNSAPDKSGLPSDRFSAERTGGSVSTLTIQRTQQEDSAVYLCASSSYRAYEQYFGPGTRLTVT.

CDR3 region: CASSYRGGEQYF. CDR3 in DNA: TGTGCCAGCAGTTACAGGGGAGGCGAGCAGTACTTC. The chain is built from TRBV6-5 and TRBJ2-7, with D maybe TRBD2 (6 bases). The V end lost 2 bases, the J end lost 6 bases, and 8 bases lay between the germline ends. This CDR3 region has 12 residues. Looked up from germline, CDR1 is MNHEY and CDR2 is SVGAGI.

This clone was observed a few times. The chain couples TRBV7-9 to TRBJ2-1; TRBD2 is a possible D gene (5 bases). The V gene lost 3 bases and the J gene lost 8 bases, with 26 bases spanning the gap. CDR3 length: 18 amino acids. Germline V gives CDR1 SEHNR, CDR2 FQNEAQ (reference sequence). CDR3 residues: CASSFVPLAYGSLYEQFF. DNA for the CDR3: TGTGCCAGCAGCTTCGTCCCCCTAGCTTACGGAAGTTTGTATGAGCAGTTCTTC.